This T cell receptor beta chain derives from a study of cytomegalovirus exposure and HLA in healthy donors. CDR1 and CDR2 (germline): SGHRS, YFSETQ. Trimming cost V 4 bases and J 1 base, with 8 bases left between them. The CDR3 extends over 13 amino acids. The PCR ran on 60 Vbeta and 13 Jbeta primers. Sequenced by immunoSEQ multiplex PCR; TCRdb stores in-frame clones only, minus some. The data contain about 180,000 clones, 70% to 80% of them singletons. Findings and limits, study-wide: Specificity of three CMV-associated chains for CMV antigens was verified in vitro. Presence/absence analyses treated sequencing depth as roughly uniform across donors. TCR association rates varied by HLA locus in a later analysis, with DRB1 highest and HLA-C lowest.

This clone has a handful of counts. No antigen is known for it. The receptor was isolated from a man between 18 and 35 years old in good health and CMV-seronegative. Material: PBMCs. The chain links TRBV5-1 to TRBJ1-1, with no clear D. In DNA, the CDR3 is TGCGCCAGCAGCGGGTCGGGGAACACTGAAGCTTTCTTT. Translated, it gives CASSGSGNTEAFF.